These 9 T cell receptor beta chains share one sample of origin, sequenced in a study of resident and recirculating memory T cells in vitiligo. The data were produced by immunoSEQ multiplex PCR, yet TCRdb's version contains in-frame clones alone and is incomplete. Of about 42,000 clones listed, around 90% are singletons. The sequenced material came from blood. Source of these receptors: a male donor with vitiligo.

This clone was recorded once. The CDR3 DNA is TGCGCCAGCAGCCACCTAATTGGACAGGTCTCTGGGGCCAACGTCCTGACTTTC. Its protein is CASSHLIGQVSGANVLTF. The chain carries TRBV4-1 and TRBJ2-6; TRBD1 matches 7 bases. J gave up 0 bases and V 3 bases, and 8 bases lay outside the gene matches. Germline V CDR1 and CDR2: MGHRA, YSYEKL. The CDR3 is 18 residues long.

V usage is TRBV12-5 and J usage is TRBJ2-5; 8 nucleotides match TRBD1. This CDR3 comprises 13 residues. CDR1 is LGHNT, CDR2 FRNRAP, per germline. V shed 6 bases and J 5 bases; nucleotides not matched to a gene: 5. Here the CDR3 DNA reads TGTGCTAGTGGGCCAGGGGGCGGCGAGACCCAGTACTTC. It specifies CASGPGGGETQYF.

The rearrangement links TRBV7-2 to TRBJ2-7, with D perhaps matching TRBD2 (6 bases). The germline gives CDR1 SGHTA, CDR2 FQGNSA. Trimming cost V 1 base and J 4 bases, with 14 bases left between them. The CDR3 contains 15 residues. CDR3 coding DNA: TGTGCCAGCAGCTTAGTCAGGGAGGTGGGTTACGAGCAGTACTTC. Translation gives CASSLVREVGYEQYF.

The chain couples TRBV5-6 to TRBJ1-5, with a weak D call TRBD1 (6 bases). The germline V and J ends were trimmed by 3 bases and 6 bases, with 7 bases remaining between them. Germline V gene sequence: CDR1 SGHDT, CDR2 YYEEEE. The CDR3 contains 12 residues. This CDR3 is CASSSGVQPQHF. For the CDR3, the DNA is TGTGCCAGCAGCTCAGGGGTTCAGCCCCAGCATTTT.

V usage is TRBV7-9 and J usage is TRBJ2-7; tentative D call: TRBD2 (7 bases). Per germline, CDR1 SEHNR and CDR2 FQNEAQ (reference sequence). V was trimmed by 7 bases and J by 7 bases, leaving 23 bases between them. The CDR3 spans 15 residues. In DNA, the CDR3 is TGTGCCAGCAACGCCCCCGGGGGGCTGGCTGGGGAGCAGTACTTC. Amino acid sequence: CASNAPGGLAGEQYF.

CDR3: CASSYGRYSNQPQHF. The CDR3 nucleotides read TGTGCCAGCAGTTACGGCAGGTATAGCAATCAGCCCCAGCATTTT. The V call is TRBV6-6, the J call TRBJ1-5, with D unclear. This CDR3 region has 15 residues. The germline gives CDR1 MNHNY, CDR2 SVGAGI (reference sequence). The V end was cut by 2 bases, the J end by 0 bases, with 8 bases between.

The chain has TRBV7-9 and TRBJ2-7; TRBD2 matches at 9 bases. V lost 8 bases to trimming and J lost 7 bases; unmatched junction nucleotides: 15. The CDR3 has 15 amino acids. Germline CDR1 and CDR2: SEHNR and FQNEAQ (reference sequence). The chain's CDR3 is CASGYAGGLGLEQYF. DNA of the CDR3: TGTGCCAGCGGTTATGCGGGGGGGCTAGGATTGGAGCAGTACTTC.

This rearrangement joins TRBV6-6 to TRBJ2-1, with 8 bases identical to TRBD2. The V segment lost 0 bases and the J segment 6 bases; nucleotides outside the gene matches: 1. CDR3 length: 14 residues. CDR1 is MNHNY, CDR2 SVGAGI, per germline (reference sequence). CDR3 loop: CASSYSGGGNEQFF. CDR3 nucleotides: TGTGCCAGCAGTTACTCCGGGGGGGGCAATGAGCAGTTCTTC.

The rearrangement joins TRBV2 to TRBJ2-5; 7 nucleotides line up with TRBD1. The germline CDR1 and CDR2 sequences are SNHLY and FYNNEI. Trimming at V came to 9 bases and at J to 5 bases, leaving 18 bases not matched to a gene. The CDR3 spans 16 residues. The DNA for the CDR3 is TGTGCCAGTAAGAGCCGGGACAGTGGATTAGGGGAGACCCAGTACTTC. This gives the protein CASKSRDSGLGETQYF.